Listed below are T cell receptor beta chains from one sample, sequenced in a study of blood T cells in healthy people across ages. TCRdb re-analysed the 5' RACE reads in MiXCR, keeping a single row per CDR3 protein. The data show hundreds of thousands of distinct CDR3 sequences, with about 55% seen just once and under 50% held by the top ten. Sequences were obtained from blood. The source is an elderly man in good health. Each CDR3 is given with its conserved first and last residue. D genes are given only for firm matches. Rows give clone size only sometimes, using once, few, many, or a class for an expanded clone.

J | V | size | D | DNA | CDR3
TRBJ2-3 | TRBV20-1 | few | TRBD2 | TGCAGTGCTAGAGACCCCGGGACTAGCGCAGATACGCAGTATTTT | CSARDPGTSADTQYF
TRBJ2-7 | TRBV4-2 | . | TRBD2 | TGTGCCAGCAGCCAAGAAGGGGCGGGAGCTCCCTCTCAGCAGTACTTC | CASSQEGAGAPSQQYF
TRBJ2-7 | TRBV7-2 | once | . | TGTGCCAGCAGCTTAGGGTGGGGCAGGAGGAACGAGCAGTACTTC | CASSLGWGRRNEQYF
TRBJ2-5 | TRBV10-3 | . | . | TGTGCCATCGGAAAGAACTCCCAAGAGACCCAGTACTTC | CAIGKNSQETQYF
TRBJ2-3 | TRBV7-9 | . | . | TGTGCCAGCAGCTTAGGGAGCTACAGAGCCACTAGCACAGATACGCAGTATTTT | CASSLGSYRATSTDTQYF
TRBJ2-7 | TRBV5-1 | . | TRBD2 | TGCGCCAGCAGCTCTCAAATAGCGGGAGTCAACGAGCAGTACTTC | CASSSQIAGVNEQYF
TRBJ1-1 | TRBV9 | . | . | TGTGCCAGCAGCGTCGGTGGGCAGTGGGACACTGAAGCTTTCTTT | CASSVGGQWDTEAFF
TRBJ1-4 | TRBV6-5 | . | . | TGTGCCAGCAGTCACCCCAGGGGCGGTGAAAAACTGTTTTTT | CASSHPRGGEKLFF
TRBJ2-7 | TRBV28 | once | . | TGTGCCAGCAGTTCCCCCGTTTTGGCCTACGAGCAGTACTTC | CASSSPVLAYEQYF
TRBJ2-4 | TRBV4-2 | . | . | TGTGCCAGCAGCCAAGAGTCGGCTAGCGTACGCATTCAGTACTTC | CASSQESASVRIQYF
TRBJ2-3 | TRBV12-3/TRBV12-4 | . | TRBD2 | TGTGCCAGCAGTAACCGCAGCGGGGGAACAGATACGCAGTATTTT | CASSNRSGGTDTQYF